These T cell receptor beta chains were read from a single sample in a study of cytomegalovirus exposure and HLA in healthy donors. Profiled with immunoSEQ multiplex PCR; TCRdb holds only in-frame clones, not every one. The sample lists more than 20,000 clones; approximately 75% were seen once. Sequencing input: PBMCs. The receptors shown here come from a male donor in good health and CMV-seronegative. Both conserved end residues are part of each CDR3. A D gene is named only where the DNA matches it firmly. Expanded clones get a size class; other rows say once, few or many, or leave the size out.

V gene: TRBV19
J gene: TRBJ2-7
D gene: TRBD1
clone size: NA
CDR3 protein: CASSIPSGTGGLEQYF
CDR3 DNA: TGTGCCAGTAGTATCCCCTCCGGGACAGGGGGACTGGAGCAGTACTTC

V gene: TRBV28
J gene: TRBJ2-1
D gene: NA
clone size: NA
CDR3 protein: CASSLSVSSYNEQFF
CDR3 DNA: TGTGCCAGCAGTCTTTCGGTAAGCTCCTACAATGAGCAGTTCTTC

V gene: TRBV4-3
J gene: TRBJ2-3
D gene: TRBD2
clone size: few
CDR3 protein: CASSQAFVGGAPDTQYF
CDR3 DNA: TGCGCCAGCAGCCAAGCCTTTGTCGGGGGGGCACCAGATACGCAGTATTTT

V gene: TRBV21-1
J gene: TRBJ1-6
D gene: NA
clone size: NA
CDR3 protein: CASSQDRQGQNIDRGSPLHF
CDR3 DNA: TGTGCCAGCAGCCAGGATAGACAGGGTCAAAATATCGATCGGGGTTCACCCCTCCACTTT

V gene: TRBV11-3
J gene: TRBJ2-3
D gene: NA
clone size: NA
CDR3 protein: CASSLRGTDTQYF
CDR3 DNA: TGTGCCAGCAGCTTGAGGGGGACAGATACGCAGTATTTT

V gene: TRBV5-1
J gene: TRBJ2-1
D gene: TRBD2
clone size: once
CDR3 protein: CASSTGTSSTINEQFF
CDR3 DNA: TGCGCCAGCAGCACCGGGACTAGCTCAACCATCAATGAGCAGTTCTTC

V gene: TRBV29-1
J gene: TRBJ2-3
D gene: TRBD2
clone size: NA
CDR3 protein: CSVEVAGGYPDTQYF
CDR3 DNA: TGCAGCGTTGAGGTTGCGGGGGGTTACCCGGATACGCAGTATTTT

V gene: TRBV5-3
J gene: TRBJ2-3
D gene: TRBD1
clone size: NA
CDR3 protein: CARSSPRPGTGMADTQYF
CDR3 DNA: TGTGCCAGAAGCTCACCCCGACCGGGGACAGGGATGGCAGATACGCAGTATTTT

V gene: TRBV7-9
J gene: TRBJ2-2
D gene: NA
clone size: NA
CDR3 protein: CASSWGRVTGELFF
CDR3 DNA: TGTGCCAGCTCTTGGGGCAGGGTCACCGGGGAGCTGTTTTTT

V gene: TRBV28
J gene: TRBJ2-5
D gene: TRBD2
clone size: few
CDR3 protein: CASSLVGGETQYF
CDR3 DNA: TGTGCCAGCAGTTTAGTGGGGGGGGAGACCCAGTACTTC

V gene: TRBV27
J gene: TRBJ1-3
D gene: NA
clone size: once
CDR3 protein: CASSLTGTGNTIYF
CDR3 DNA: TGTGCCAGCAGTCTCACAGGGACTGGAAACACCATATATTTT

V gene: TRBV19
J gene: TRBJ2-7
D gene: TRBD2
clone size: NA
CDR3 protein: CASSWSGGGEQYF
CDR3 DNA: TGTGCCAGTAGCTGGAGTGGGGGGGGCGAGCAGTACTTC

V gene: TRBV6-4
J gene: TRBJ2-3
D gene: NA
clone size: NA
CDR3 protein: CASSEGRTSTDTQYF
CDR3 DNA: TGTGCCAGCAGTGAGGGTAGGACTAGCACAGATACGCAGTATTTT

V gene: TRBV7-9
J gene: TRBJ2-5
D gene: TRBD2
clone size: NA
CDR3 protein: CASSLPLTSGAETQYF
CDR3 DNA: TGTGCCAGCAGCTTACCCCTGACTAGCGGTGCAGAGACCCAGTACTTC